Sequencing of this T cell receptor beta chain was carried out in a study of blood T cell repertoires in COVID-19. The method was immunoSEQ multiplex PCR; TCRdb's version includes in-frame clones alone and lacks a portion of them. The sample includes 250,000 to 300,000 clones, roughly 80% of them seen just once. Looked up from germline, CDR1 is SGHRS and CDR2 is YFSETQ. This CDR3 comprises 14 residues. The junction had 5 bases not matched to a gene; V was cut back by 7 bases and J by 4 bases. This clonotype was obtained from a man aged 35 to 55 who had been exposed to COVID-19. The V gene is TRBV5-1, the J gene TRBJ2-1; TRBD2 aligns across 10 bases. What was sequenced was PBMCs or T cells enriched from blood (not recorded which). CDR3 sequence (DNA): TGCGCCAGCCGATCAGCGGGAGGGTACAATGAGCAGTTCTTC. It yields the protein CASRSAGGYNEQFF.